Shown below are 28 T cell receptor beta chains from a single sample sequenced in a study of T cell responses to AZD1222 COVID-19 vaccine. Method: immunoSEQ multiplex PCR; TCRdb's copy keeps in-frame clones and lacks some. The sample holds 150,000 to 160,000 clones, around 87% seen once. The sample here was peripheral blood, taken 28 days after the second AZD1222 dose. The receptors originated from an adult who received the AZD1222 COVID-19 vaccine.

This clone has only a few counts. The chain is built from TRBV27 and TRBJ2-2; TRBD2 is a possible D gene (6 bases). Germline V gene sequence: CDR1 MNHEY, CDR2 SMNVEV (reference sequence). V dropped 6 bases and J dropped 3 bases, with 14 bases sitting between them. The length of the CDR3 is 15 residues. In nucleotides, the CDR3 is TGTGCCAGCAGCGGGGCGGGGCGCGACACCGGGGAGCTGTTTTTT. This sequence encodes CASSGAGRDTGELFF.

The V gene is TRBV19, the J gene TRBJ1-4, with TRBD1 matching over 7 bases. V was pared by 10 bases and J by 5 bases, with 10 bases of the junction left unmatched. Germline V gene sequence: CDR1 LNHDA, CDR2 SQIVND (reference sequence). The CDR3 is made up of 14 amino acids. CDR3 amino acids: CATQETGRNEKLFF. The DNA for the CDR3 is TGTGCCACCCAAGAGACAGGGCGGAATGAAAAACTGTTTTTT.

CDR3 residues: CASSVAGRGRGDTQYF. DNA for the CDR3: TGTGCCAGCAGCGTAGCTGGCAGGGGGCGCGGAGATACGCAGTATTTT. The chain recombines TRBV9 with TRBJ2-3; 8 bases line up with TRBD1. The CDR3 spans 16 residues. The V gene end was trimmed by 0 bases and the J gene end by 5 bases; junction bases not matched to a gene: 8. Germline-derived CDR1 and CDR2 are SGDLS and YYNGEE.

The rearrangement joins TRBV6-5 to TRBJ1-2; D may be TRBD1 (5 bases). This CDR3 region has 12 residues. The germline V gene has CDR1 MNHEY and CDR2 SVGAGI. With 6 bases removed from V and 3 bases from J, the gap between germline ends came to 8 bases. The CDR3, as DNA: TGTGCCAGCAGGGCGACAGACTATGGCTACACCTTC. As protein: CASRATDYGYTF.

The chain joins TRBV4-1 to TRBJ1-4; D not resolved. CDR1 is MGHRA, CDR2 YSYEKL, per germline. The CDR3 runs 16 residues. V was trimmed by 1 base and J by 2 bases, leaving 11 bases between them. CDR3 loop: CASSQGPGATNEKLFF. CDR3 nucleotides: TGCGCCAGCAGCCAAGGTCCGGGTGCGACTAATGAAAAACTGTTTTTT.

The rearrangement joins TRBV5-1 to TRBJ2-1; TRBD2 agrees at 9 bases. This CDR3 is 16 amino acids long. The germline CDR1 and CDR2 sequences are SGHRS and YFSETQ. V shed 5 bases and J 5 bases; nucleotides not matched to a gene: 11. The chain's CDR3 is CASSWMGLAGHNEQFF. CDR3 nucleotides: TGCGCCAGCAGTTGGATGGGGCTAGCGGGACACAATGAGCAGTTCTTC.

The chain employs TRBV14 and TRBJ2-2, with 9 bases aligning to TRBD2. The ends lost 0 bases at V and 2 bases at J; junction bases unmatched: 4. Germline V gene sequence: CDR1 SGHDN, CDR2 FVKESK. The CDR3 contains 17 residues. The CDR3 reads CASSQDLTSGNTGELFF. CDR3 nucleotide sequence: TGTGCCAGCAGCCAAGATTTGACTAGCGGTAACACCGGGGAGCTGTTTTTT.

This clone was detected only once. The chain carries TRBV4-3 and TRBJ1-4; D is uncertain. The CDR3 spans 16 residues. The germline CDR1 and CDR2 sequences are LGHNA and YSLEER. V was pared by 1 base and J by 8 bases, with 17 bases between. The CDR3 nucleotides are TGCGCCAGCAGCCAAGGGCTGGGGAACATTGGCGAAAAACTGTTTTTT. Translating gives CASSQGLGNIGEKLFF.

J is TRBJ2-7 and V is TRBV5-5; D is unresolved. The CDR3 extends over 14 amino acids. V was pared by 5 bases and J by 4 bases, with 16 bases between. Germline V gene sequence: CDR1 SGHKS, CDR2 YYEKEE (reference sequence). CDR3 nucleotides: TGTGCCAGCAGTTCTAACCCGAAAGGGTACGAGCAGTACTTC. It is translated as CASSSNPKGYEQYF.

This clone was observed many times. This chain links TRBV6-5 with TRBJ1-1; TRBD1 agrees at 7 bases. The V gene's germline CDR1 is MNHEY and CDR2 SVGAGI. The ends lost 4 bases at V and 0 bases at J; junction bases unmatched: 2. The CDR3 contains 14 residues. The CDR3 DNA reads TGTGCCAGCAGTTTCGGACAGGTGAACACTGAAGCTTTCTTT. Amino acids: CASSFGQVNTEAFF.

The chain is built from TRBV9 and TRBJ1-6; D is possibly TRBD1 (6 bases). Germline CDR1 and CDR2: SGDLS and YYNGEE. The CDR3 runs 17 residues. The ends were cut back, 3 bases at V and 5 bases at J, with 18 bases in the middle. The CDR3 nucleotides are TGTGCCAGCAGCGCAGAGACAGGCGCCCCGCATAATTCACCCCTCCACTTT. It is translated as CASSAETGAPHNSPLHF.

The V and J genes are TRBV19 and TRBJ2-6; no reliable D call. CDR3 length: 18 amino acids. V was pared by 7 bases and J by 0 bases, with 19 bases between. CDR1 and CDR2 (germline): LNHDA, SQIVND (reference sequence). This CDR3 is CASTSEGGWSSGANVLTF. DNA of the CDR3: TGTGCCAGTACTTCCGAAGGTGGCTGGAGCTCTGGGGCCAACGTCCTGACTTTC.

The chain has TRBV19 and TRBJ2-1; D uncertain. The CDR3 consists of 11 residues. The germline V gene has CDR1 LNHDA and CDR2 SQIVND (reference sequence). V dropped 8 bases and J dropped 5 bases, with 7 bases sitting between them. CDR3 DNA sequence: TGTGCCAGTGTTAAGCACAATGAGCAGTTCTTC. It is translated as CASVKHNEQFF. The whole variable domain, filled in from reference TRBV19 and TRBJ2-1, reads DGGITQSPKYLFRKEGQNVTLSCEQNLNHDAMYWYRQDPGQGLRLIYYSQIVNDFQKGDIAEGYSVSREKKESFPLTVTSAQKNPTAFYLCASVKHNEQFFGPGTRLTVL.

V and J are TRBV6-5 and TRBJ2-2; the D gene could be TRBD1 or TRBD2 (5 bases each). Germline CDR1 MNHEY, CDR2 SVGAGI. The V end lost 6 bases, the J end lost 2 bases, and 13 bases lay between the germline ends. CDR3 size: 15 residues. CDR3 loop: CASSRDGVNTGELFF. CDR3 bases: TGTGCCAGCAGCCGGGACGGGGTCAACACCGGGGAGCTGTTTTTT.

The V and J genes are TRBV6-5 and TRBJ1-2, with D tentatively TRBD1 (5 bases). The V gene's germline CDR1 is MNHEY and CDR2 SVGAGI. V lost 2 bases, J lost 5 bases, and 12 bases lay in between. This CDR3 is 14 amino acids long. This CDR3 reads CASSYGAGVYGYTF. CDR3 bases: TGTGCCAGCAGTTACGGGGCGGGGGTATATGGCTACACCTTC.

This chain joins TRBV21-1 and TRBJ2-4; whether TRBD1, the table's D call, matches the DNA was not checked. TRBV21-1 is termed a pseudogene. The length of the CDR3 is 17 residues. CDR3 in amino acids: CASSKRGQGIAKNIQYF. The CDR3 DNA follows: TGTGCCAGCAGCAAGAGGGGACAGGGGATAGCCAAAAACATTCAGTACTTC.

J is TRBJ2-6 and V is TRBV7-3, with unresolved D. Germline-derived CDR1 and CDR2 are SGHTA and FQGTGA. The CDR3 is 14 amino acids. The V end was cut by 5 bases, the J end by 0 bases, with 5 bases between. CDR3 sequence (DNA): TGTGCCAGCAGCGCGACCTCTGGGGCCAACGTCCTGACTTTC. Its translation: CASSATSGANVLTF. Drawing the rest from reference TRBV7-3 and TRBJ2-6, the complete variable domain is GAGVSQTPSNKVTEKGKYVELRCDPISGHTALYWYRQSLGQGPEFLIYFQGTGAADDSGLPNDRFFAVRPEGSVSTLKIQRTERGDSAVYLCASSATSGANVLTFGAGSRLTVL.

The V and J genes are TRBV7-9 and TRBJ2-7; possible D gene TRBD2, 6 bases. The V gene's germline CDR1 is SEHNR and CDR2 FQNEAQ (reference sequence). CDR3 length: 13 amino acids. V was cut by 1 base and J by 5 bases, with 9 bases left in between. Here the CDR3 reads CASSLVGGNEQYF. In DNA, the CDR3 is TGTGCCAGCAGCTTAGTAGGAGGGAACGAGCAGTACTTC.

CDR3 residues: CATSDFGGGKADTQYF. The CDR3 nucleotides are TGTGCCACCAGTGATTTCGGCGGGGGAAAGGCAGATACGCAGTATTTT. The J gene is TRBJ2-3, the V gene TRBV24-1, with 7 bases matching TRBD2. The length of the CDR3 is 16 residues. Germline-derived CDR1 and CDR2 are KGHDR and SFDVKD. V gave up 1 base and J gave up 4 bases; unmatched junction bases: 7.

The genes are TRBV7-2 and TRBJ2-3; 8 nucleotides agree with TRBD1. The CDR3 is 13 amino acids. Germline V lookup: CDR1 SGHTA, CDR2 FQGNSA. The junction had 5 bases not matched to a gene; V was cut back by 3 bases and J by 9 bases. The CDR3 coding sequence is TGTGCCAGCAGCTTTCGGACAGGGTCGACGCAGTATTTT. Translating it yields CASSFRTGSTQYF.

The V call is TRBV28, the J call TRBJ2-2; D not resolved. V was clipped by 2 bases and J by 5 bases, with 0 bases between them. This CDR3 contains 11 residues. Germline V lookup: CDR1 MDHEN, CDR2 SYDVKM. CDR3 DNA: TGTGCCAGCAGTTTAACCGGGGAGCTGTTTTTT. It codes for CASSLTGELFF.

The chain links TRBV28 to TRBJ1-2; possible D gene TRBD1, 6 bases. Trimming stripped 6 bases from V and 4 bases from J, with 12 bases between. This CDR3 is 13 amino acids long. CDR1 MDHEN and CDR2 SYDVKM come from the germline V gene. The CDR3 protein is CASRRTESYGYTF. The CDR3, as DNA: TGTGCCAGCAGAAGGACAGAAAGCTATGGCTACACCTTC.

Here the CDR3 reads CASSYSGGKEAFF. Here the CDR3 DNA reads TGTGCCAGCAGTTATAGTGGAGGAAAGGAAGCTTTCTTT. The V and J genes are TRBV6-5 and TRBJ1-1, with D hard to call. V shed 3 bases and J shed 8 bases, with 13 bases lying between them. Germline V gene data show CDR1 as MNHEY and CDR2 as SVGAGI. The CDR3 covers 13 residues.

The chain has TRBV20-1 and TRBJ1-1, with D possibly being TRBD1 (6 bases). Germline loops: CDR1 DFQATT, CDR2 SNEGSKA (reference sequence). V gave up 3 bases and J gave up 3 bases, with 11 bases separating them. The CDR3 consists of 13 residues. The CDR3 DNA reads as TGCAGTGCTAGTGATACAGGGCACACTGAAGCTTTCTTT. It specifies CSASDTGHTEAFF.

The CDR3 bases are TGCAGTAGCAATGAGCAGTTCTTC. Its protein is CSSNEQFF. The chain has TRBV20-1 and TRBJ2-1; D is unresolved. CDR1 is DFQATT, CDR2 SNEGSKA, per germline (reference sequence). This CDR3 has 8 residues. The ends were cut back, 8 bases at V and 6 bases at J, with 2 bases in the middle.

This clone was observed once. The chain recombines TRBV19 with TRBJ2-2; the match to TRBD1 covers 11 bases. The CDR3 consists of 19 residues. The V segment lost 5 bases and the J segment 0 bases; nucleotides outside the gene matches: 11. Germline loops: CDR1 LNHDA, CDR2 SQIVND (reference sequence). This chain's CDR3 is CASSPSGTGGFANTGELFF. Written as DNA, the CDR3 is TGTGCCAGTAGTCCATCCGGGACAGGGGGATTCGCGAACACCGGGGAGCTGTTTTTT.

The rearrangement links TRBV11-2 to TRBJ2-3; unclear D gene. V lost 5 bases to trimming and J lost 2 bases, with 17 bases between them. This CDR3 has 16 amino acids. Germline V CDR1 and CDR2: SGHAT, FQNNGV. In DNA, the CDR3 is TGTGCCAGCAGCACTTCTGAAATCCGAATCACAGATACGCAGTATTTT. This gives the protein CASSTSEIRITDTQYF.

The rearrangement links TRBV20-1 to TRBJ1-6, with D unresolved. This CDR3 has 16 residues. CDR1 is DFQATT, CDR2 SNEGSKA, per germline (reference sequence). Trimming stripped 3 bases from V and 0 bases from J, with 12 bases between. The CDR3 DNA reads TGCAGTGCTAGTGCAGGACTAAGCTCCTATAATTCACCCCTCCACTTT. Its translation: CSASAGLSSYNSPLHF.